This TCR beta chain was sequenced in a study of T cells in Graves' hyperthyroidism and ophthalmopathy. Study at large: Peripheral blood collection took place at initial diagnosis, before any treatment.

Amplification of TCR beta CDR3 regions used RNA as the template. Initially, a first-round RT-PCR of the TCR CDR3 employed the HTBI primer set. TCRdb re-analysed the multiplex PCR reads in MiXCR, keeping a single row per CDR3 protein. The sample has 190,000 or so distinct CDR3 sequences, approximately 20% seen once. In its sample, this clonotype was seen a few times. One end of the junction does not line up with germline, which may come from a read error. The CDR3 sequence is 14 residues long. Germline V gives CDR1 SEHNR, CDR2 FQNEAQ (reference sequence). The sequence derives from a middle-aged man with Graves' hyperthyroidism. This rearrangement joins TRBV7-9 to TRBJ2-7; no clear D. Sequenced: blood. DNA for the CDR3: TGTGCCAGCAGCAAGCAGAGTCAGAACTACGGGCAGTACTTC. As protein: CASSKQSQNYGQYF.